Given below is one TCR beta chain in context. A read error may account for a junction end that differs from germline. This specimen belongs to a study of cytomegalovirus exposure and HLA in healthy donors. The germline CDR1 and CDR2 sequences are SGHRS and YFSETQ. CDR3 length: 12 amino acids. PCR amplification relied on 60 Vbeta primers (plus 13 Jbeta primers). Repertoires were generated with immunoSEQ multiplex PCR, while TCRdb's copy carries only in-frame clones and drops some. The table shows about 170,000 clones, with 70% to 90% occurring only once. The material sequenced was PBMCs. This TCR was sampled from a man younger than 40 in good health and CMV-seropositive. The V and J genes are TRBV5-1 and TRBJ1-1; the D gene is possibly TRBD1 (6 bases). The CDR3 sequence is CASRLGASEAFF. CDR3 DNA sequence: TGCGCCAGCAGATTGGGGGCATCTGAAGCTTTCTTT.